This T cell receptor beta chain originates from a study of CD8+ T cells in alopecia areata. Study background: The tofacitinib course ran for 6 to 18 months and was followed by 6 months off drug.

This CDR3 has 11 residues. V was pared by 7 bases and J by 6 bases, with 3 bases of the junction left unmatched. Germline V gene lookup returns CDR1 SQVTM and CDR2 ANQGSEA. The treatment is: oral pan-JAK inhibitor, 5-10 mg twice daily. Study-level points and caveats: It was lesional scalp, especially alopecia totalis/universalis, that showed higher clonality than normal scalp.

RNA extraction was followed by reverse transcription into cDNA, which acted as the sequencing template. Clones were read by immunoSEQ multiplex PCR, and TCRdb kept only the in-frame ones, dropping some. Here the sample spans approximately 210,000 clones, 66% being singletons. This clone was counted between two and nine times. What it recognizes is unknown. The rearrangement links TRBV29-1 to TRBJ1-2; the match to TRBD1 covers 9 bases. The sequences come from CD4+ T cells sorted from blood, collected at week 44, from a patient treated with tofacitinib. The receptor was isolated from a human donor with alopecia areata. The CDR3 nucleotides read TGCAGCGCAGGGACAGGGAATGGCTACACCTTC. Its protein product is CSAGTGNGYTF.